Here is one T cell receptor (beta chain) with its context. Generated by immunoSEQ multiplex PCR, the TCRdb table keeps only in-frame clones and is missing some. The table has about 100,000 clones, 85% to 90% seen once. This entry is derived from a study of OX40 agonist ivuxolimab in advanced cancers. Trimming left V 0 bases short and J 3 bases short, with 17 bases between. The CDR3 contains 17 residues. Per the germline V gene, CDR1 is SGHTA and CDR2 is FQGNSA. The sequence derives from an adult with an advanced solid tumor such as melanoma, head and neck, liver or kidney cancer. The chain has TRBV7-2 and TRBJ1-1, with D maybe TRBD1 (6 bases). The material was CD4+ or CD8+ T cells sorted from blood, obtained in a trial of the OX40 agonist ivuxolimab. CDR3 sequence: CASSLAPWGAVDTEAFF. The CDR3 coding sequence is TGTGCCAGCAGCTTAGCCCCCTGGGGGGCCGTGGACACTGAAGCTTTCTTT.